What follows is one T cell receptor beta chain and its context. The ends lost 4 bases at V and 9 bases at J; junction bases unmatched: 7. Germline CDR1 and CDR2: SEHNR and FQNEAQ (reference sequence). CDR3 length: 15 residues. The data were obtained in a study of PD-L1 blockade in urothelial cancer. Study-wide context: Atezolizumab, begun by patients around 2014, was given at 1,200 mg intravenously every 3 weeks. Median T cell yield per blood sample was 140,000 to 150,000 cells.

Repertoires were generated with immunoSEQ multiplex PCR, while TCRdb's copy carries only in-frame clones and drops some. The table includes more than 85,000 clones, roughly nine tenths detected once. The TCR originated in a woman aged 80 or over with urothelial cancer. Sequencing was performed on PBMCs, taken around atezolizumab (anti-PD-L1) treatment. The chain combines TRBV7-9 with TRBJ2-1, with 12 bases matching TRBD2. The CDR3 here is CASSSGLAGSREQFF. In DNA form, the CDR3 reads TGTGCCAGCAGCTCAGGACTAGCGGGGAGTCGTGAGCAGTTCTTC.